The T cell receptor (beta chain) under discussion was sequenced for a study of cytomegalovirus exposure and HLA in healthy donors. About the study: Later, an analysis reported that the 110 or so validation repertoires had used the same platform as the approximately 660 first-cohort repertoires.

The germline CDR1 and CDR2 sequences are SGHAT and FQNNGV. The CDR3 runs to 15 residues. Between the trimmed V and J ends, which lost 0 bases and 8 bases, there was a span of 14 bases. Whole-study results and caveats: CMV antigen specificity was confirmed in vitro for three CMV-associated chains. One later analysis, an examination of the 120 or so validation repertoires, found that first-cohort TCR clusters tended to co-occur in them. The authors enumerated 150 to 200 TCR beta chains as linked to cytomegalovirus.

Points on this clone: Its antigen is still unknown.

Here immunoSEQ multiplex PCR was the method, and the copy in TCRdb shows in-frame clones only, minus some. The table shows 150,000 to 200,000 clones, with about 81% occurring only once. This clonotype was sampled from a woman aged 30 to 39 in good health and CMV-seronegative. The V gene is TRBV11-2, the J gene TRBJ1-3; D remains ambiguous. Sequencing was performed on PBMCs. The CDR3 loop is CASSLDLAGADTIYF. The CDR3 nucleotides are TGTGCCAGCAGCTTAGATCTAGCGGGCGCCGACACCATATATTTT.